Below are 20 T cell receptor beta chains sequenced from a single sample in a study of CD8 T cells in ankylosing spondylitis. Points from the study as a whole: Characteristic of ankylosing spondylitis blood, it appeared, was a TCR beta motif comprising eight highly homologous variants.

TCRdb recomputed calls from the 5' RACE reads with MiXCR, one row per CDR3 protein. The sample records under 950,000 distinct CDR3 sequences, 19% being singletons. No antigen has been assigned to these receptors. Sequencing was performed on blood, either unsorted or a sorted T cell fraction (not recorded which). These TCRs come from a male donor with ankylosing spondylitis.

The table lists this clonotype with a few counts. CDR3 in DNA: TGTGCCAGCAGTTTGAGGCCTAGCGGGATCAATGAGCAGTTCTTC. Encoded protein: CASSLRPSGINEQFF. The V and J genes are TRBV28 and TRBJ2-1; 9 nucleotides align to TRBD2. The V gene's germline CDR1 is MDHEN and CDR2 SYDVKM. J gave up 6 bases and V 3 bases, and 6 bases lay outside the gene matches. The CDR3 consists of 15 residues.

Only a few counts were recorded for this clonotype. The chain couples TRBV5-1 to TRBJ1-1, with D tentatively TRBD1 (6 bases). Germline values: CDR1 SGHRS, CDR2 YFSETQ. The CDR3 is 14 residues long. Trimming took off 4 bases at V and 4 bases at J, with 14 bases between the two ends. The CDR3 DNA reads TGCGCCAGCAGCCCGGGGGGCCAATCCACTGAAGCTTTCTTT. It translates to CASSPGGQSTEAFF.

This clonotype showed up just a few times. This rearrangement joins TRBV5-4 to TRBJ2-7; 10 nucleotides match TRBD1. CDR3 length: 13 amino acids. V lost 0 bases and J lost 8; bases outside the gene matches: 2. Per germline, CDR1 SGHNT and CDR2 YYREEE (reference sequence). The CDR3: CASSLGQGAQQYF. CDR3 sequence (DNA): TGTGCCAGCAGCTTGGGACAGGGGGCGCAGCAGTACTTC.

CDR3 nucleotides: TGTGCCAGCAGACCCCTAGCGATCACCGGGGAGCTGTTTTTT. The encoded protein is CASRPLAITGELFF. The rearrangement links TRBV6-1 to TRBJ2-2; perhaps TRBD2 as D (6 bases). Germline CDR1 reads MNHNS; CDR2 reads SASEGT. V shed 6 bases and J shed 4 bases, with 12 bases lying between them. CDR3 length: 14 residues.

In its sample, this clonotype was seen many times. The chain combines TRBV10-2 with TRBJ1-5; D remains unclear. V dropped 0 bases and J dropped 0 bases, with 6 bases sitting between them. Germline V gene sequence: CDR1 WSHSY, CDR2 SAAADI. The CDR3 totals 15 residues. For the CDR3, the DNA is TGCGCCAGCAGTGAGTCCCGTTATAGCAATCAGCCCCAGCATTTT. Translating gives CASSESRYSNQPQHF.

V gene TRBV2 combines with J gene TRBJ2-1, with D perhaps matching TRBD2 (5 bases). Trimming left V 2 bases short and J 10 bases short, with 6 bases between. This CDR3 region has 11 residues. Germline-derived CDR1 and CDR2 are SNHLY and FYNNEI. CDR3 nucleotide sequence: TGTGCCAGCAGTGAAAGAGGGGAGCAGTTCTTC. Protein product: CASSERGEQFF.

This clonotype was detected once. The CDR3: CASSYFSGKNTGELFF. CDR3 DNA sequence: TGTGCCAGCAGCTACTTTTCCGGGAAGAACACCGGGGAGCTGTTTTTT. This rearrangement joins TRBV5-5 to TRBJ2-2; a weak D match, TRBD2 (5 bases). The CDR3 has 16 residues. V was cut by 3 bases and J by 1 base, with 13 bases left in between. CDR1 and CDR2 (germline): SGHKS, YYEKEE (reference sequence).

V and J are TRBV19 and TRBJ2-5; D tentatively reads TRBD1 or TRBD2 (6 bases each). V shed 1 base and J shed 2 bases, with 17 bases lying between them. There are 17 residues in the CDR3. The V gene's germline CDR1 is LNHDA and CDR2 SQIVND (reference sequence). The CDR3 DNA follows: TGTGCCAGTAGTATAGGAGGGAACGGGGGCCGGCAAGAGACCCAGTACTTC. This sequence encodes CASSIGGNGGRQETQYF.

V gene TRBV5-1 combines with J gene TRBJ2-7, with D perhaps given as TRBD1 or TRBD2 (5 bases each). The V end was cut by 0 bases, the J end by 2 bases, with 15 bases between. CDR1 SGHRS and CDR2 YFSETQ come from the germline V gene. The CDR3 loop spans 16 amino acids. This CDR3 reads CASSLEMGVVAYEQYF. The CDR3 coding sequence is TGCGCCAGCAGCTTGGAGATGGGGGTTGTTGCCTACGAGCAGTACTTC.

The gene calls are TRBV2 and TRBJ2-4; no reliable D call. In germline, CDR1 is SNHLY, CDR2 FYNNEI. Between the trimmed V and J ends, which lost 3 bases and 2 bases, there was a span of 14 bases. The CDR3 totals 16 residues. This CDR3 reads CASSEVARQTKNIQYF. DNA of the CDR3: TGTGCCAGCAGTGAGGTGGCCCGGCAAACCAAAAACATTCAGTACTTC.

This clonotype occurred a few times. V is TRBV6-5 and J is TRBJ2-7; tentative D call: TRBD1 (5 bases). Germline CDR1 reads MNHEY; CDR2 reads SVGAGI. V was shortened by 0 bases and J by 2 bases, with 11 bases between the two germline ends. The CDR3 extends over 15 amino acids. The CDR3 nucleotides are TGTGCCAGCAGTTACTCGCGGACATCGACCTACGAGCAGTACTTC. Its protein product is CASSYSRTSTYEQYF.

V is TRBV4-2 and J is TRBJ1-6; no reliable D call. Between the trimmed V and J ends, which lost 1 base and 6 bases, there was a span of 13 bases. The CDR3 extends over 16 amino acids. Germline V lookup: CDR1 LGHNA, CDR2 YNFKEQ. The CDR3: CASSQGTAVGNSPLHF. The CDR3 region has the DNA TGTGCCAGCAGCCAAGGAACGGCGGTGGGTAATTCACCCCTCCACTTT.

This clonotype was recorded a few times. V gene TRBV4-1 combines with J gene TRBJ2-1; 11 bases are a match to TRBD2. V lost 0 bases to trimming and J lost 5 bases; unmatched junction nucleotides: 6. Germline CDR1 is MGHRA and CDR2 is YSYEKL. This CDR3 has 17 residues. CDR3 in DNA: TGCGCCAGCAGCCAAGAACTGACGACTAGCGGGAACAATGAGCAGTTCTTC. It translates to CASSQELTTSGNNEQFF.

V is TRBV12-3 or TRBV12-4 and J is TRBJ2-7; 9 bases map to TRBD1. With 5 bases clipped from V and 4 bases from J, the junction kept 6 bases outside the gene matches. This CDR3 contains 14 residues. CDR3 protein: CASSPRTGVYEQYF. Written as DNA, the CDR3 is TGTGCCAGCAGTCCCCGGACAGGGGTGTACGAGCAGTACTTC.

This clonotype appeared a few times. The chain recombines TRBV12-3 or TRBV12-4 with TRBJ2-3; D unclear. The CDR3 is made up of 15 amino acids. V was clipped by 2 bases and J by 4 bases, with 13 bases between them. The CDR3 loop is CASSLSGLGADTQYF. CDR3 in DNA: TGTGCCAGCAGTTTATCCGGGCTTGGGGCAGATACGCAGTATTTT.

This chain joins TRBV20-1 and TRBJ2-7, with TRBD2 matching over 9 bases. CDR1 is DFQATT, CDR2 SNEGSKA, per germline (reference sequence). V was pared by 6 bases and J by 2 bases, with 8 bases of the junction left unmatched. The CDR3 has 14 amino acids. The CDR3 DNA reads as TGCAGTGCCACAATAGCGGGAGAGGCCTACGAGCAGTACTTC. This codes for CSATIAGEAYEQYF.

This clonotype was picked up a small number of times. The rearrangement joins TRBV12-3 or TRBV12-4 to TRBJ2-2; possible D gene TRBD1, 6 bases. The CDR3 is 17 amino acids. Trimming took off 0 bases at V and 0 bases at J, with 11 bases between the two ends. The DNA of the CDR3 is TGTGCCAGCAGTTTAGCGCCTGGGGGCGCGAACACCGGGGAGCTGTTTTTT. Translating gives CASSLAPGGANTGELFF.

V gene TRBV12-3 or TRBV12-4 combines with J gene TRBJ2-1; 9 bases are shared with TRBD1. This CDR3 is 15 amino acids long. Trimming cost V 6 bases and J 6 bases; bases outside gene matches: 9. In DNA form, the CDR3 reads TGTGCCAGCAGCCTTTCCGGGACAGGGTCCAATGAGCAGTTCTTC. Translation gives CASSLSGTGSNEQFF.

This clonotype was recorded a few times. The chain has TRBV5-1 and TRBJ1-3; 8 nucleotides agree with TRBD1. Germline V CDR1 and CDR2: SGHRS, YFSETQ. The CDR3 loop spans 16 amino acids. V shed 4 bases, J shed 1 base, and the junction held 7 bases outside the gene matches. The CDR3 DNA follows: TGCGCCAGCAGCAACGACAGGGGAATGTCTGGAAACACCATATATTTT. Protein: CASSNDRGMSGNTIYF.

This rearrangement joins TRBV7-8 to TRBJ2-7, with 10 bases aligning to TRBD1. The V gene's germline CDR1 is SGHVS and CDR2 FQNEAQ. The V gene end was trimmed by 4 bases and the J gene end by 6 bases; junction bases not matched to a gene: 6. There are 14 residues in the CDR3. CDR3 bases: TGTGCCAGCAGCTGGGACAGGGGATGGGGCGAGCAGTACTTC. Translated: CASSWDRGWGEQYF.